Below are 2 T cell receptor beta chains sequenced from a single sample in a study of brain T cells in children with intractable seizures. This table comes from immunoSEQ multiplex PCR, and its TCRdb copy is limited to in-frame clones, with some not included. The table includes under 150,000 clones, around 94% detected once. The source was peripheral blood, collected at surgery. The receptors were sampled from a boy in the first two years of life with hemimegalencephaly and intractable seizures.

This chain joins TRBV6-2 or TRBV6-3 and TRBJ2-7; 8 nucleotides align to TRBD2. V gave up 0 bases and J gave up 2 bases; unmatched junction bases: 0. The CDR3 contains 14 residues. Germline V gene sequence: CDR1 MNHEY, CDR2 SVGEGT. This CDR3 reads CASSYSTSAYEQYF. DNA of the CDR3: TGTGCCAGCAGTTACTCGACTAGCGCCTACGAGCAGTACTTC.

The gene calls are TRBV6-2 or TRBV6-3 and TRBJ2-7, with D hard to call. Trimming stripped 6 bases from V and 7 bases from J, with 13 bases between. The germline V gene has CDR1 MNHEY and CDR2 SVGEGT. CDR3 length equals 12 residues. The CDR3 region is CASSSGFGEQYF. DNA of the CDR3: TGTGCCAGCAGCTCCGGATTTGGGGAGCAGTACTTC.